This TCR beta chain is drawn from a study of blood T cell repertoires in COVID-19. The germline V gene has CDR1 SGHRS and CDR2 YFSETQ. The junction had 7 bases not matched to a gene; V was cut back by 4 bases and J by 3 bases. The CDR3 is made up of 15 amino acids. Method: immunoSEQ multiplex PCR; TCRdb's copy keeps in-frame clones and lacks some. The table lists around 150,000 clones, 78% of them singletons, with more than 11% in the top ten. This sequence joins TRBV5-1 and TRBJ2-7, with TRBD2 identical over 10 bases. This clonotype was sampled from an elderly woman with acute or convalescent COVID-19. What was sequenced was peripheral blood. This CDR3 reads CASSPSSGSNYEQYF. CDR3 nucleotide sequence: TGCGCCAGCAGCCCGTCTAGCGGGAGTAACTACGAGCAGTACTTC.